This T cell receptor (beta chain) was documented in a study of cytomegalovirus exposure and HLA in healthy donors. Researchers ran the PCR with 60 Vbeta and 13 Jbeta primers. Profiling relied on immunoSEQ multiplex PCR, and the TCRdb table lists in-frame clones only, not all of them. The sample yields 150,000 to 200,000 clones, more than 65% seen once. The length of the CDR3 is 12 residues. Germline V gene lookup returns CDR1 LNHDA and CDR2 SQIVND (reference sequence). Germline trimming cut 6 bases from V and 6 bases from J; bases unmatched to any gene: 4. Sequenced sample: PBMCs. The receptor comes from a woman aged 25 to 45 in good health and CMV-seronegative. The chain links TRBV19 to TRBJ1-2, with 7 bases fitting TRBD1. The CDR3: CASSPTGDGYTF. CDR3 in DNA: TGTGCCAGTAGCCCAACAGGGGATGGCTACACCTTC.